This is a list of T cell receptor beta chains from one sample in a study of T cell responses to AZD1222 COVID-19 vaccine. Assay: immunoSEQ multiplex PCR; the TCRdb copy retains only in-frame clones and omits some. The data hold 100,000 to 150,000 clones, with just over 85% observed a single time. This material consisted of peripheral blood, taken 28 days after the second AZD1222 dose. The receptors were sampled from an adult who received the AZD1222 COVID-19 vaccine. Each CDR3 is given with its conserved first and last residue. D genes are given only for firm matches. Only part of the rows carry a size: once, few, many, or a class if the clone is expanded.

J | V | D | size | DNA | CDR3
TRBJ2-3 | TRBV30 | TRBD1 | - | TGTGCCTTGAGACAGGGGGCCACAGATACGCAGTATTTT | CALRQGATDTQYF
TRBJ1-1 | TRBV5-4 | TRBD1 | - | TGTGCCAGCAGCTCCGGGACAGGGTCCATGAACACTGAAGCTTTCTTT | CASSSGTGSMNTEAFF
TRBJ2-5 | TRBV28 | TRBD2 | - | TGTGCCAGCAGTTCGCAAGTACGAGTAGGGACTAGATGGGAGACCCAGTACTTC | CASSSQVRVGTRWETQYF
TRBJ1-2 | TRBV25-1 | - | - | TGTGCCAGCAGTGCTGAACGATCGGTGCGGTCGAGCTACACCTTC | CASSAERSVRSSYTF
TRBJ2-7 | TRBV2 | TRBD2 | few | TGTGCCAGCACGAGGACTAGCGGGAGGGCTTACGAGCAGTACTTC | CASTRTSGRAYEQYF
TRBJ1-4 | TRBV7-8 | - | - | TGTGCCAGCAGCCGGAACCGGGCTCTTAATGAAAAACTGTTTTTT | CASSRNRALNEKLFF
TRBJ2-7 | TRBV2 | - | - | TGTGCCAGCAGTCGGCTCTCCTACGAGCAGTACTTC | CASSRLSYEQYF
TRBJ2-2 | TRBV7-3 | - | - | TGTGCCAGCAGCTTATTACCTCGGATGAACACCGGGGAGCTGTTTTTT | CASSLLPRMNTGELFF
TRBJ2-2 | TRBV14 | - | - | TGTGCCAGCAGCCTTTCTGGGGTTCCCGGGGAGCTGTTTTTT | CASSLSGVPGELFF
TRBJ1-5 | TRBV18 | TRBD1 | - | TGTGCCAGCTCGCGCTCCATGACAGGGTCGGGCAATCAGCCCCAGCATTTT | CASSRSMTGSGNQPQHF
TRBJ2-7 | TRBV6-5 | - | - | TGTGCCAGCAAGAGGTTCGGGACACGCGACCAGTACTTC | CASKRFGTRDQYF
TRBJ2-2 | TRBV14 | - | - | TGTGCCAGCAGCCAAGAGGGCCAGGGAATCGGGGAGCTGTTTTTT | CASSQEGQGIGELFF
TRBJ2-1 | TRBV7-6 | - | once | TGTGCCAGCAGCTTAGCAGGAGGGGAGTGGGTTGAGCAGTTCTTC | CASSLAGGEWVEQFF
TRBJ2-5 | TRBV30 | TRBD2 | - | TGTGCCGGGAGAGGCGGGAGAGGAGAGACCCAGTACTTC | CAGRGGRGETQYF
TRBJ2-7 | TRBV20-1 | TRBD1 | - | TGCAGTGCTAGTGGACAGGGGGCTTACGAGCAGTACTTC | CSASGQGAYEQYF
TRBJ2-1 | TRBV6-5 | TRBD1 | - | TGTGCCAGCAGTCCAGGGACAGGGGGCAATGAGCAGTTCTTC | CASSPGTGGNEQFF
TRBJ2-2 | TRBV7-6 | - | - | TGTGCCAGCACCCAAGGTGGGGATACCGGGGAGCTGTTTTTT | CASTQGGDTGELFF
TRBJ2-2 | TRBV24-1 | - | - | TGTGCCACCAGTGATTTCAACGGCAGGGCCGACACCGGGGAGCTGTTTTTT | CATSDFNGRADTGELFF
TRBJ2-5 | TRBV2 | - | - | TGTGCCAGCAGTAAGGTCAGGGAAGAGACCCAGTACTTC | CASSKVREETQYF
TRBJ1-3 | TRBV9 | TRBD1 | - | TGTGCCAGCAGCGGAAAGACAGGGTTGGACTCTGGAAACACCATATATTTT | CASSGKTGLDSGNTIYF
TRBJ2-3 | TRBV6-2/TRBV6-3 | TRBD2 | - | TGTGCCAGCAGCGAAAGACTAGCGGGGGGTTTAGATACGCAGTATTTT | CASSERLAGGLDTQYF
TRBJ1-2 | TRBV4-1 | TRBD1 | - | TGCGCCAGCAGCCAAAACCCGGGACAGGGGGCGAACTATGGCTACACCTTC | CASSQNPGQGANYGYTF
TRBJ1-2 | TRBV25-1 | - | few | TGTGCCAGCAGTGACGGGGAGACGGGGGATGGCTACACCTTC | CASSDGETGDGYTF
TRBJ2-1 | TRBV19 | TRBD2 | - | TGTGCCAGTAGTTGGACTAGCGGGGAGTACAATGAGCAGTTCTTC | CASSWTSGEYNEQFF
TRBJ1-1 | TRBV19 | TRBD1 | - | TGTGCCAGTACCTTAACAGGGGGCGGTACTGAAGCTTTCTTT | CASTLTGGGTEAFF
TRBJ2-2 | TRBV10-3 | - | - | TGTGCCATCAGTGACGGTGGGGGCGCGGACACCGGGGAGCTGTTTTTT | CAISDGGGADTGELFF
TRBJ2-2 | TRBV4-1 | TRBD1 | - | TGCGCCAGCAGCCAAGGGGACAGGGGGCGCTTCGGGGAGCTGTTTTTT | CASSQGDRGRFGELFF
TRBJ1-4 | TRBV18 | - | once | TGTGCCAGCTCACCGTCATCGGCAGAGGAAAAACTGTTTTTT | CASSPSSAEEKLFF
TRBJ1-6 | TRBV7-6 | TRBD1 | once | TGTGCCAGCAGCTTAGCGGGACAGGGGGCTTCACCCCTCCACTTT | CASSLAGQGASPLHF
TRBJ2-7 | TRBV13 | - | - | TGTGCCAGCAGCTGGACCGGGACGGCGTACGAGCAGTACTTC | CASSWTGTAYEQYF
TRBJ2-7 | TRBV10-3 | - | - | TGTGCCATCAGTGAATCGGGAACCTACGAGCAGTACTTC | CAISESGTYEQYF
TRBJ2-7 | TRBV4-3 | - | - | TGCGCCAGCAGCCAAGGCCGGGACGGAGACTACGAGCAGTACTTC | CASSQGRDGDYEQYF